The clone carrying this T cell receptor (beta chain) has only a few counts. MiXCR was run by TCRdb on the PCR reads, yielding one entry per CDR3 protein. The sample holds about 12,000 distinct CDR3 sequences, roughly half seen once. The junction had 5 bases not matched to a gene; V was cut back by 6 bases and J by 7 bases. CDR1 is MNHEY and CDR2 is SMNVEV in the germline V gene (reference sequence). This CDR3 comprises 14 residues. This entry comes from a study of tumor-infiltrating lymphocytes in oesophageal squamous cell carcinoma. The TCR was taken from a male donor with esophageal squamous cell carcinoma. Sequencing was carried out using normal esophageal tissue next to the tumor. This sequence joins TRBV27 and TRBJ1-6; TRBD1 agrees at 8 bases. The CDR3 nucleotides read TGTGCCAGCAGCCGGGACAGGCACAATTCACCCCTCCACTTT. The encoded protein is CASSRDRHNSPLHF.